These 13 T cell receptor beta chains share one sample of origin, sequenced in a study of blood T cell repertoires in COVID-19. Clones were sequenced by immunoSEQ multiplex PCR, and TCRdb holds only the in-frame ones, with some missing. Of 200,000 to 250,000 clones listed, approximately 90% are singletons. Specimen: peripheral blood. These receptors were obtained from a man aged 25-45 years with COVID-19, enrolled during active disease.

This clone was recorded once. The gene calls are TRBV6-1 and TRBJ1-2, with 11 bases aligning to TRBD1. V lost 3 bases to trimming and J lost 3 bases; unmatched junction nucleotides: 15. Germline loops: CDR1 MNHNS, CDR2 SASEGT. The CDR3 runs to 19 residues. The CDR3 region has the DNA TGTGCCAGCAGTGATACAGGCGCGGCCTGGACAGGGGGCGACTATGGCTACACCTTC. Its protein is CASSDTGAAWTGGDYGYTF.

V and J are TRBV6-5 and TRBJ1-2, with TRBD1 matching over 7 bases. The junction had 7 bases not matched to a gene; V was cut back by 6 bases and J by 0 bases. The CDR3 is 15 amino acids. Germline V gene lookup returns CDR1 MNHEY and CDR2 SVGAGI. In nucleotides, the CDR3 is TGTGCCAGCAGCTTACAGGGGAGAACTAACTATGGCTACACCTTC. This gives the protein CASSLQGRTNYGYTF.

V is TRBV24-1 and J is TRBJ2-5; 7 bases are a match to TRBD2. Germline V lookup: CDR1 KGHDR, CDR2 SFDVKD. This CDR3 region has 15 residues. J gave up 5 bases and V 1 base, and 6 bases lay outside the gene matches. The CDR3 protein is CATSDFRDSGETQYF. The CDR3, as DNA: TGTGCCACCAGTGATTTTAGGGATAGCGGGGAGACCCAGTACTTC.

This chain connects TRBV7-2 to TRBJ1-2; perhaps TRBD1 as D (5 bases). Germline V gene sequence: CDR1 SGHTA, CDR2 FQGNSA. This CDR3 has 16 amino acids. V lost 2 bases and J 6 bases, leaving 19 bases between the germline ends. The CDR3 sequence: CASSLLSGRGIDGYTF. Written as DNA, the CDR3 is TGTGCCAGCAGCTTACTGTCAGGGAGGGGCATTGATGGCTACACCTTC.

In DNA, the CDR3 is TGTGCCAGCACCGGGGGACTAGCCCCCTACGAGCAGTACTTC. The encoded protein is CASTGGLAPYEQYF. The chain uses TRBV6-5 and TRBJ2-7, with 9 bases aligning to TRBD2. The CDR3 has 14 residues. Looked up from germline, CDR1 is MNHEY and CDR2 is SVGAGI. V lost 7 bases to trimming and J lost 2 bases; unmatched junction nucleotides: 6.

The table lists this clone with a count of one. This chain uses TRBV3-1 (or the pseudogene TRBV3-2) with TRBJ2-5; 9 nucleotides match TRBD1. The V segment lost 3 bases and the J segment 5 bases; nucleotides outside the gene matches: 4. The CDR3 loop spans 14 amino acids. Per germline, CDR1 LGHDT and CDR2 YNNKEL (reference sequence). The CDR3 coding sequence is TGTGCCAGCAGCCAGAACAGGGGGCCTGAGACCCAGTACTTC. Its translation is CASSQNRGPETQYF.

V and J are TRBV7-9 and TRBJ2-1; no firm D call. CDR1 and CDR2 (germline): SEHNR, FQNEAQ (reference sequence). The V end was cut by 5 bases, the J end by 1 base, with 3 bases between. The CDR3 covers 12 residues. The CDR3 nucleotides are TGTGCCAGCAGCCCTTCCTACAATGAGCAGTTCTTC. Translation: CASSPSYNEQFF. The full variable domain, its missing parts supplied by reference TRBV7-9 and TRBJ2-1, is DTGVSQNPRHKITKRGQNVTFRCDPISEHNRLYWYRQTLGQGPEFLTYFQNEAQLEKSRLLSDRFSAERPKGSFSTLEIQRTEQGDSAMYLCASSPSYNEQFFGPGTRLTVL.

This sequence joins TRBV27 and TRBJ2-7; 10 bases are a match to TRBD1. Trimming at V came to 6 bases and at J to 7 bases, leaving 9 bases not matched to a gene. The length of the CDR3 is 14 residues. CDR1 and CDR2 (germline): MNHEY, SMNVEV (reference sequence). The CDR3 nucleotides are TGTGCCAGCAGGTGGGGGGACAGGGGAGGAGAGCAGTACTTC. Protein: CASRWGDRGGEQYF.

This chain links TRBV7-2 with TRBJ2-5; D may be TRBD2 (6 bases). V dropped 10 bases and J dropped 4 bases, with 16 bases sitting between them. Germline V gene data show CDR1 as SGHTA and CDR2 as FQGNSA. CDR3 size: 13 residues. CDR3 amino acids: CATRLAGLETQYF. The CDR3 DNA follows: TGTGCCACCCGGTTGGCGGGGTTAGAGACCCAGTACTTC.

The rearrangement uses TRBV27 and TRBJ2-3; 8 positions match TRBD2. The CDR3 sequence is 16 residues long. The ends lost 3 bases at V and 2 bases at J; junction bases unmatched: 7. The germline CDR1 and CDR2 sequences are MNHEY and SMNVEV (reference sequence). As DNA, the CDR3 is TGTGCCAGCAGTTTCGGAACTAGCGGATTCACAGATACGCAGTATTTT. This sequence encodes CASSFGTSGFTDTQYF.

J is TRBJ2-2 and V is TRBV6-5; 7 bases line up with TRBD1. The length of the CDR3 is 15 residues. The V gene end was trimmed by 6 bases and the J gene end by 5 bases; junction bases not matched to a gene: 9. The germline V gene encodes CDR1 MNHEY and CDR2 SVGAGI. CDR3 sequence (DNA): TGTGCCAGCAGCTGGGACAGCCCGAGGACCGGGGAGCTGTTTTTT. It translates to CASSWDSPRTGELFF.

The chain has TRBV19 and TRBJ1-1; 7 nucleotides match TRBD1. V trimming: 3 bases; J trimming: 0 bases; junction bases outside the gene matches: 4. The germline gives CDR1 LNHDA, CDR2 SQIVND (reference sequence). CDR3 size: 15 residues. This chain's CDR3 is CASSIYRGMNTEAFF. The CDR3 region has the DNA TGTGCCAGTAGTATTTACAGGGGAATGAACACTGAAGCTTTCTTT.

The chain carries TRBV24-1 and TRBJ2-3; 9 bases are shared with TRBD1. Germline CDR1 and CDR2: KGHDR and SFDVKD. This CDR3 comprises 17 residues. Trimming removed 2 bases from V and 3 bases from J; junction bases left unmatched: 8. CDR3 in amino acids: CATSDSTGGASTDTQYF. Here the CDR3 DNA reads TGTGCCACCAGTGATTCTACAGGGGGCGCATCGACAGATACGCAGTATTTT.